The clone carrying this T cell receptor (beta chain) was seen only a few times. The antigen is unknown. Since all of the isolated RNA was reverse transcribed, expressed TCRB transcripts were what got sequenced. The table came from immunoSEQ multiplex PCR; TCRdb's copy has only in-frame clones and leaves some out. The sample has around 250,000 clones; roughly 25% are singletons. V gave up 4 bases and J gave up 3 bases; unmatched junction bases: 1. This CDR3 has 14 residues. Germline assignment: CDR1 SNHLY and CDR2 FYNNEI. This sample stems from a study of beta chain features in type 1 diabetes. Turning to the study itself: Patients looked much like healthy donors when it came to age, gender and cell yields.

Study outcomes and limitations: Shortening of TCRB CDR3s, moderate but significant, appeared in all four CD4+ subsets of Type 1 diabetes patients. Whether TCRB rearrangement is influenced by HLA type went unresolved here.

Staining for CD45RO/CCR7/CD25/CD127/CD95/CD27 allowed sorting of CD4+ naive, central memory, regulatory and stem cell-like memory cells. The source material was naive CD4+ T cells from blood. V and J are TRBV2 and TRBJ1-5, with 9 bases matching TRBD1. This receptor was identified in a woman aged 30 to 39 with type 1 diabetes. The CDR3 is CASSGDRDNQPQHF. Here the CDR3 DNA reads TGTGCCAGCAGTGGGGACAGGGACAATCAGCCCCAGCATTTT.